This T cell receptor (beta chain) appears in the sequencing data of a study of shared clonotypes between healthy human individuals. Study background: A couple of women and three men aged 18 to 49 made up the donors.

For this clone: Its antigen is not known.

Profiling relied on immunoSEQ multiplex PCR, and the TCRdb table lists in-frame clones only, not all of them. The sample shows 1.6 million or so clones, 98% to 99% of them seen only once. Findings of the study overall: Read depth was anticipated to influence clonotype sharing among donors. Around 5.4% of naive CD4 clonotypes were common to several donors.

The CDR3 consists of 15 residues. Germline-derived CDR1 and CDR2 are MNHEY and SVGAGI. Trimming shortened V by 4 bases and J by 1 base, and 11 bases separated the two germline ends. This TCR was recovered from a man aged 25 to 40 in good health. The sample was naive CD4+ T cells sorted from blood. The subset denotes: CD45RA+ positively selected. The V gene is TRBV6-5, the J gene TRBJ2-4; D ambiguous. This CDR3 reads CASSWQPPAKNIQYF. The DNA of the CDR3 is TGTGCCAGCAGTTGGCAGCCTCCGGCCAAAAACATTCAGTACTTC.